This T cell receptor (beta chain) was recovered during a study of beta chain features in type 1 diabetes. General study results and limits: With patients and controls alike, PCR might favor shorter templates to an equal degree.

One heparinised draw of blood, averaging roughly 110 mL, came from each donor. Germline values: CDR1 MNHEY, CDR2 SMNVEV (reference sequence). The CDR3 contains 16 residues. V lost 2 bases, J lost 1 base, and 12 bases lay in between. This clone showed up just a few times. What it recognizes is unknown. Expressed TCRB transcripts got sequenced, as all isolated RNA was reverse transcribed. Only in-frame clones appear in the TCRdb table, and some are missing; sequencing was by immunoSEQ multiplex PCR. This sample has 430,000 or so clones, with 10% to 12% found just once. The receptor's source is a woman under 30 in good health. The sequencing input was naive CD4+ T cells from blood. V and J are TRBV27 and TRBJ2-4; weak D call: TRBD1 (5 bases). Here the CDR3 DNA reads TGTGCCAGCAGTTTAGTAGGGGAACTGGCCAAAAACATTCAGTACTTC. Amino acids: CASSLVGELAKNIQYF.